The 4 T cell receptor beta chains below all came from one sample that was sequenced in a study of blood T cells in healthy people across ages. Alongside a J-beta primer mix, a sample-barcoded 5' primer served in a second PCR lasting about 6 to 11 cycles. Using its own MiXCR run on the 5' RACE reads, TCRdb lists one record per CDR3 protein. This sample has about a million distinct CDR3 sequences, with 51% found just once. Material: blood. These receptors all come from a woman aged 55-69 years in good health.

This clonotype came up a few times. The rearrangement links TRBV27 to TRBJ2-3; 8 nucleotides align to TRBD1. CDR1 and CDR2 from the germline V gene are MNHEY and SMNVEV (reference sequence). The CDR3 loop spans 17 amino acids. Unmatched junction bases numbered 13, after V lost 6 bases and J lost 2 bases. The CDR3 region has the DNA TGTGCCAGCAGCACCCTCACGACAGGGGATTTCACAGATACGCAGTATTTT. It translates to CASSTLTTGDFTDTQYF.

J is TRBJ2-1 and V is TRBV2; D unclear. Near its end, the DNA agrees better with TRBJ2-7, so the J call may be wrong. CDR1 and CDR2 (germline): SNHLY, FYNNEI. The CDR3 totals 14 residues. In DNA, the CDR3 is TGTGCCAGTCTGGATGCGCGCTCCTACAATGAGCAGTACTTC. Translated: CASLDARSYNEQYF.

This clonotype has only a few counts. The CDR3: CAWKKDSYEQYF. The CDR3 DNA sequence: TGTGCCTGGAAAAAAGACTCGTACGAGCAGTACTTC. This chain joins TRBV30 and TRBJ2-7; D uncertain. The V gene's germline CDR1 is GTSNPN and CDR2 SVGIG (reference sequence). This CDR3 is 12 amino acids long. The V gene lost 4 bases and the J gene lost 4 bases, with 11 bases spanning the gap.

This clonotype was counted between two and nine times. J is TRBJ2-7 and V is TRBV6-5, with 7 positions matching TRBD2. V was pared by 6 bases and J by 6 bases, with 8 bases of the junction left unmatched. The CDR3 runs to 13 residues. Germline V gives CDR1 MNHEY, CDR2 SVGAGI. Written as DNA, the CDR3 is TGTGCCAGCAGCCGCGGGAGTTTAGGCGAGCAGTACTTC. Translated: CASSRGSLGEQYF.